One sample yielded the 19 T cell receptor beta chains listed below, sequenced in a study of cytomegalovirus exposure and HLA in healthy donors. The PCR contained 60 Vbeta and 13 Jbeta primers. Some clones are missing from TCRdb's copy, which holds only in-frame ones; the method was immunoSEQ multiplex PCR. The repertoire consists of fewer than 90,000 clones, with over 75% occurring once and the leading ten covering 5.5% to 7.5%. The sequenced sample consisted of PBMCs. The receptors were gathered from a female donor in good health and CMV-seronegative.

V gene TRBV30 combines with J gene TRBJ2-2; D not resolved. Trimming cost V 3 bases and J 1 base, with 6 bases left between them. Germline loops: CDR1 GTSNPN, CDR2 SVGIG (reference sequence). The CDR3 contains 13 residues. The CDR3 coding sequence is TGTGCCTGGAGGGTCGGGAACACCGGGGAGCTGTTTTTT. Amino acid sequence: CAWRVGNTGELFF. Combining the CDR3 with reference TRBV30 and TRBJ2-2 gives the whole variable domain SQTIHQWPATLVQPVGSPLSLECTVEGTSNPNLYWYRQAAGRGLQLLFYSVGIGQISSEVPQNLSASRPQDRQFILSSKKLLLSDSGFYLCAWRVGNTGELFFGEGSRLTVL.

Sample share makes this clone medium-sized. The chain combines TRBV6-4 with TRBJ1-1, with D perhaps TRBD1 (6 bases). The CDR3 sequence is 14 residues long. Germline CDR1 and CDR2: MRHNA and SNTAGT. V was cut by 6 bases and J by 12 bases, with 23 bases left in between. CDR3 residues: CASRETDSSSESFF. DNA of the CDR3: TGTGCCAGCAGAGAAACGGACAGTTCCTCGGAATCTTTCTTT.

The chain recombines TRBV2 with TRBJ2-7; 8 nucleotides align to TRBD1. There are 16 residues in the CDR3. The germline CDR1 and CDR2 sequences are SNHLY and FYNNEI. V was clipped by 8 bases and J by 5 bases; unmatched bases: 17. CDR3 loop: CASASQDRAKGDEQYF. The CDR3 DNA reads TGTGCCAGCGCTAGCCAGGACAGGGCTAAAGGTGACGAGCAGTACTTC.

This clone was observed once. The chain uses TRBV6-4 and TRBJ1-6, with 9 bases identical to TRBD1. Germline V gene data show CDR1 as MRHNA and CDR2 as SNTAGT. The CDR3 runs 16 residues. The trim removed 6 bases at V and 4 bases at J, leaving 7 bases unmatched. CDR3 nucleotides: TGTGCCAGCAGCGAAACAGGGGGCGGATATAATTCACCCCTCCACTTT. Its protein product is CASSETGGGYNSPLHF.

The chain is built from TRBV4-1 and TRBJ1-2, with TRBD1 as a possible D gene (5 bases). The germline V and J ends were trimmed by 1 base and 4 bases, with 10 bases remaining between them. The CDR3 has 14 amino acids. Germline CDR1 reads MGHRA; CDR2 reads YSYEKL. The CDR3 sequence: CASSQVQGPYGYTF. Here the CDR3 DNA reads TGCGCCAGCAGCCAAGTGCAGGGCCCCTATGGCTACACCTTC.

The chain is built from TRBV29-1 and TRBJ2-3, with 7 positions matching TRBD1. The CDR3 totals 14 residues. The J segment lost 2 bases and the V segment lost 6 bases, leaving 8 bases of the junction unmatched. From germline, CDR1 is SQVTM and CDR2 ANQGSEA. The CDR3 DNA is TGCAGCGTCGCCGGGACAGCTTACACAGATACGCAGTATTTT. This encodes CSVAGTAYTDTQYF.

The chain recombines TRBV10-1 with TRBJ1-1, with a weak D call TRBD1 (5 bases). V lost 5 bases, J lost 1 base, and 8 bases lay in between. This CDR3 spans 13 amino acids. Germline V CDR1 and CDR2: WNHNN, SYGVQD (reference sequence). The CDR3 protein is CASSLQENTEAFF. The CDR3 coding sequence is TGCGCCAGCAGTTTACAGGAGAACACTGAAGCTTTCTTT.

The J gene is TRBJ2-7, the V gene TRBV28; 10 bases line up with TRBD2. The CDR3 is 15 residues long. CDR1 is MDHEN, CDR2 SYDVKM, per germline. The junction had 4 bases not matched to a gene; V was cut back by 2 bases and J by 3 bases. CDR3 loop: CASSLPASGGYEQYF. As DNA, the CDR3 is TGTGCCAGCAGTTTACCGGCTAGCGGGGGCTACGAGCAGTACTTC.

J is TRBJ1-2 and V is TRBV7-9; the match to TRBD1 covers 9 bases. Looked up from germline, CDR1 is SEHNR and CDR2 is FQNEAQ (reference sequence). The V and J ends lost 2 bases and 5 bases, in that order; junction bases with no gene match: 6. CDR3 length: 15 residues. This CDR3 is CASSLSGQGAYGYTF. The CDR3 coding sequence is TGTGCCAGCAGCTTATCGGGACAGGGAGCATATGGCTACACCTTC.

The genes are TRBV7-9 and TRBJ1-1; D ambiguous. Trimming stripped 5 bases from V and 7 bases from J, with 14 bases between. The CDR3 is 13 amino acids. In germline, CDR1 is SEHNR, CDR2 FQNEAQ (reference sequence). The CDR3 DNA is TGTGCCAGCAGCCTACAGTTCGCAAGTGAAGCTTTCTTT. Its translation is CASSLQFASEAFF.

The chain has TRBV7-8 and TRBJ2-5, with a weak D call TRBD1 (6 bases). Trimming took off 6 bases at V and 2 bases at J, with 10 bases between the two ends. CDR1 and CDR2 from the germline V gene are SGHVS and FQNEAQ. The CDR3 spans 13 residues. CDR3 in amino acids: CASRWTAQETQYF. The CDR3 DNA sequence: TGTGCCAGCAGGTGGACAGCTCAAGAGACCCAGTACTTC.

The V gene is TRBV2, the J gene TRBJ1-4; TRBD1 is a possible D gene (6 bases). CDR3 length: 14 amino acids. V was shortened by 6 bases and J by 4 bases, with 12 bases between the two germline ends. The V gene's germline CDR1 is SNHLY and CDR2 FYNNEI. The CDR3: CASRTRGNNEKLFF. The CDR3 nucleotides are TGTGCCAGCAGGACCAGGGGAAATAATGAAAAACTGTTTTTT.

The V call is TRBV19, the J call TRBJ1-2; D gene uncertain. Germline V gene data show CDR1 as LNHDA and CDR2 as SQIVND (reference sequence). This CDR3 has 12 amino acids. V lost 4 bases, J lost 2 bases, and 5 bases lay in between. The CDR3 spells CASSNANYGYTF. The DNA for the CDR3 is TGTGCCAGTAGTAACGCGAACTATGGCTACACCTTC.

The chain couples TRBV7-8 to TRBJ2-7, with no clear D. V dropped 6 bases and J dropped 2 bases, with 17 bases sitting between them. The CDR3 consists of 15 residues. In germline, CDR1 is SGHVS, CDR2 FQNEAQ. DNA of the CDR3: TGTGCCAGCAGTCGCGACGGGTCGATCGCCTACGAGCAGTACTTC. Translation: CASSRDGSIAYEQYF.

The chain has TRBV9 and TRBJ2-2; D unclear. Germline CDR1 and CDR2: SGDLS and YYNGEE. Trimming took 5 bases from V and 4 from J, leaving 12 bases between them. The CDR3 is 14 amino acids. The CDR3 DNA reads as TGTGCCAGCAGTGCGGAGATGCTCACCGGGGAGCTGTTTTTT. Amino acids: CASSAEMLTGELFF.

This chain uses TRBV4-3 with TRBJ2-3, with 9 bases fitting TRBD2. In germline, CDR1 is LGHNA, CDR2 YSLEER. Germline trimming cut 1 base from V and 4 bases from J; bases unmatched to any gene: 6. The CDR3 is made up of 16 amino acids. This CDR3 reads CASSQARAGGSDTQYF. The CDR3 DNA is TGCGCCAGCAGCCAAGCTCGGGCGGGGGGGTCAGATACGCAGTATTTT.

The gene calls are TRBV25-1 and TRBJ2-2, with D possibly being TRBD1 (5 bases). Germline V gives CDR1 MGHDK, CDR2 SYGVNS. The CDR3 totals 13 residues. V was clipped by 3 bases and J by 6 bases, with 8 bases between them. This CDR3 reads CASSDRDPGELFF. DNA for the CDR3: TGTGCCAGCAGTGACAGGGATCCCGGGGAGCTGTTTTTT.

The J gene is TRBJ2-7, the V gene TRBV7-6, with TRBD2 identical over 7 bases. Germline V gene data show CDR1 as SGHVS and CDR2 as FNYEAQ. This CDR3 spans 13 amino acids. J lost 3 bases, V lost 3 bases, and 2 bases had no gene match. CDR3 in DNA: TGTGCCAGCAGCTTCGGGAGGCACTACGAGCAGTACTTC. Its translation is CASSFGRHYEQYF.

CDR3 nucleotides: TGTGCCTGGAGTGCCCCGGGACAGAATTATGGAAACACCATATATTTT. This codes for CAWSAPGQNYGNTIYF. V is TRBV30 and J is TRBJ1-3; 7 positions agree with TRBD1. This CDR3 region has 16 residues. V was pared by 1 base and J by 3 bases, with 9 bases of the junction left unmatched. Germline CDR1 is GTSNPN and CDR2 is SVGIG (reference sequence).